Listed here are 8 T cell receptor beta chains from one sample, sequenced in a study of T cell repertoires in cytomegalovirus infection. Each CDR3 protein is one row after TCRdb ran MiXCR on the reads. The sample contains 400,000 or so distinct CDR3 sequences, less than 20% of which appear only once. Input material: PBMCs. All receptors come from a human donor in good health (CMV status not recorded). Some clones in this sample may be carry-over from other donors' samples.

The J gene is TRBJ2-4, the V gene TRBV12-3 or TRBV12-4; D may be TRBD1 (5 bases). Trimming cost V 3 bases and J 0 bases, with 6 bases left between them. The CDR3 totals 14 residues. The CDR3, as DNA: TGTGCCAGCAGTTTTGGGGCAGCCAAAAACATTCAGTACTTC. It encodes CASSFGAAKNIQYF.

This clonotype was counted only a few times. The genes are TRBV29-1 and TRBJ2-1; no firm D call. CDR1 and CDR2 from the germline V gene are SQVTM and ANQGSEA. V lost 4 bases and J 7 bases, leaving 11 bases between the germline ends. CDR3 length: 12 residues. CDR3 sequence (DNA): TGCAGCGTTGTGGAGCAGGATAATGAGCAGTTCTTC. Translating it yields CSVVEQDNEQFF.

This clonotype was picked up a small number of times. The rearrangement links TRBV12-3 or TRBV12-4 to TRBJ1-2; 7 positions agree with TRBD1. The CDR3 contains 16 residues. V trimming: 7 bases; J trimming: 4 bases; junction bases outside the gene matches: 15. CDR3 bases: TGTGCCAGCATCCCTGGGGGAGGGGGCATGTTCTATGGCTACACCTTC. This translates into CASIPGGGGMFYGYTF.

The CDR3 is CASSVGALSYNEQFF. The CDR3 DNA follows: TGTGCCAGCAGTGTCGGGGCCCTCTCCTACAATGAGCAGTTCTTC. The gene calls are TRBV5-4 and TRBJ2-1; D may correspond to TRBD1 or TRBD2 (5 bases each). CDR1 is SGHNT, CDR2 YYREEE, per germline (reference sequence). Trimming pared 5 bases from V and 0 bases from J, leaving 12 bases between. This CDR3 comprises 15 residues. The variable domain in full, with the rest retrieved from reference TRBV5-4 and TRBJ2-1, is ETGVTQSPTHLIKTRGQQVTLRCSSQSGHNTVSWYQQALGQGPQFIFQYYREEENGRGNFPPRFSGLQFPNYSSELNVNALELDDSALYLCASSVGALSYNEQFFGPGTRLTVL.

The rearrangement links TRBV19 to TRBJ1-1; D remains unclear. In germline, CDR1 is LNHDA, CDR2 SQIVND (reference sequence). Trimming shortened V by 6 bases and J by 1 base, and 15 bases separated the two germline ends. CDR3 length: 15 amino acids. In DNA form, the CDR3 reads TGTGCCAGTAGCCCTGAGAGGGAGTCGAACACTGAAGCTTTCTTT. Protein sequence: CASSPERESNTEAFF.

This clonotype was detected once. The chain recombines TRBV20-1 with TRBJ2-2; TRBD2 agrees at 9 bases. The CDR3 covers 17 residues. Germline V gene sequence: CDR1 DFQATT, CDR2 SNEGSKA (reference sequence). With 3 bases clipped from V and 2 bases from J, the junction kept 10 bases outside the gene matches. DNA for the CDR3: TGCAGTGCTAGGAAGGGCGGGGGGGGGGGAAACACCGGGGAGCTGTTTTTT. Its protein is CSARKGGGGGNTGELFF.

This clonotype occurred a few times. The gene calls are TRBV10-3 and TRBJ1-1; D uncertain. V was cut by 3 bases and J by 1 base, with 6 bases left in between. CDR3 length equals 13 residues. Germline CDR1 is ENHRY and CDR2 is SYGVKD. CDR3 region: CAISERRNTEAFF. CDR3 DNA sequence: TGTGCCATCAGTGAACGAAGGAACACTGAAGCTTTCTTT.

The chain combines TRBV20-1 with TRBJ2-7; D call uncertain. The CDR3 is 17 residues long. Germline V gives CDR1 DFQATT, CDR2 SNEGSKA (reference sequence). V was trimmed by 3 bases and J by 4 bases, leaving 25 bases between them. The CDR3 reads CSARDDVGRSSWYEQYF. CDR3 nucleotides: TGCAGTGCTAGGGACGACGTTGGCAGGAGCTCGTGGTACGAGCAGTACTTC.